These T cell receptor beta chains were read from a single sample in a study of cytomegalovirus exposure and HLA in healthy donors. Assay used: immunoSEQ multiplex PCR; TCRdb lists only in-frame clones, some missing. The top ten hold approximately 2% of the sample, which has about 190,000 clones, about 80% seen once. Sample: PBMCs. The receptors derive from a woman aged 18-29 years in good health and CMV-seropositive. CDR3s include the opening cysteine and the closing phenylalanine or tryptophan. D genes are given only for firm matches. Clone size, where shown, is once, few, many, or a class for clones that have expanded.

cdr3_nt: TGTGCCAGTAGGATGGGGACAGAGCAGTACTTC; cdr3_aa: CASRMGTEQYF; cdr3_length: 11; d_call: .; v_call: TRBV19; j_call: TRBJ2-7; clone_size: .
cdr3_nt: TGTGCCAGCAGCTTGATGGCGGCAGATACGCAGTATTTT; cdr3_aa: CASSLMAADTQYF; cdr3_length: 13; d_call: .; v_call: TRBV5-6; j_call: TRBJ2-3; clone_size: .
cdr3_nt: TGTGCCAGCAGTTTGGGGGCCTCCGGTTGGCCCCAGCATTTT; cdr3_aa: CASSLGASGWPQHF; cdr3_length: 14; d_call: .; v_call: TRBV27; j_call: TRBJ1-5; clone_size: few
cdr3_nt: TGTGCCAGCAGTGGGGTAGCGGGGGTCTACAATGAGCAGTTCTTC; cdr3_aa: CASSGVAGVYNEQFF; cdr3_length: 15; d_call: TRBD2; v_call: TRBV25-1; j_call: TRBJ2-1; clone_size: .
cdr3_nt: TGTGCCAGCAGCCAAGGGACAGGGGACACCTTC; cdr3_aa: CASSQGTGDTF; cdr3_length: 11; d_call: TRBD1; v_call: TRBV7-9; j_call: TRBJ1-2; clone_size: .
cdr3_nt: TGTGCCAGCAGTATTCGGGGGTATATCACAGATACGCAGTATTTT; cdr3_aa: CASSIRGYITDTQYF; cdr3_length: 15; d_call: .; v_call: TRBV27; j_call: TRBJ2-3; clone_size: once
cdr3_nt: TGTGCCAGCAGCCTAGGACTCCACAATGAGCAGTTCTTC; cdr3_aa: CASSLGLHNEQFF; cdr3_length: 13; d_call: .; v_call: TRBV5-6; j_call: TRBJ2-1; clone_size: .
cdr3_nt: TGTGCCAGCAGCTTAGATCTATCAGGCAGGGGGCTATACGAGCAGTACTTC; cdr3_aa: CASSLDLSGRGLYEQYF; cdr3_length: 17; d_call: TRBD1; v_call: TRBV11-2; j_call: TRBJ2-7; clone_size: .
cdr3_nt: TGCACCAGCAGCCAAGACCTTGACAGGGGGCTACAAGAGACCCAGTACTTC; cdr3_aa: CTSSQDLDRGLQETQYF; cdr3_length: 17; d_call: .; v_call: TRBV1; j_call: TRBJ2-5; clone_size: .
cdr3_nt: TGTGCCAGCAGCTTGGTTCCAGGGAGCAATCAGCCCCAGCATTTT; cdr3_aa: CASSLVPGSNQPQHF; cdr3_length: 15; d_call: .; v_call: TRBV5-4; j_call: TRBJ1-5; clone_size: .
cdr3_nt: TGTGCCAGCAGTGATGACAGGGGACGGGAGCTGTTTTTT; cdr3_aa: CASSDDRGRELFF; cdr3_length: 13; d_call: TRBD1; v_call: TRBV2; j_call: TRBJ2-2; clone_size: .
cdr3_nt: TGTGCCAGCAGCTTAGGACAGTTTGCTGGAAACACCATATATTTT; cdr3_aa: CASSLGQFAGNTIYF; cdr3_length: 15; d_call: .; v_call: TRBV7-9; j_call: TRBJ1-3; clone_size: .
cdr3_nt: TGTGCCAGCAGCTTAGCGGGGGCAGGAGAGACCCAGTACTTC; cdr3_aa: CASSLAGAGETQYF; cdr3_length: 14; d_call: .; v_call: TRBV7-2; j_call: TRBJ2-5; clone_size: .
cdr3_nt: TGTGCCAGCAAACGCGCTTCTGATCAGCCCCAGCATTTT; cdr3_aa: CASKRASDQPQHF; cdr3_length: 13; d_call: .; v_call: TRBV6-1; j_call: TRBJ1-5; clone_size: .
cdr3_nt: TGTGCCAGCAGCCCAGGCTACAATGAGCAGTTCTTC; cdr3_aa: CASSPGYNEQFF; cdr3_length: 12; d_call: .; v_call: TRBV7-9; j_call: TRBJ2-1; clone_size: .
cdr3_nt: TGTGCCTGGGGATGGACAGGGCAGGGTGAGCAGTTCTTC; cdr3_aa: CAWGWTGQGEQFF; cdr3_length: 13; d_call: TRBD1; v_call: TRBV30; j_call: TRBJ2-1; clone_size: .
cdr3_nt: TGTGCCAGCAGCTTAGTAGTACAGGCCTCACAGGGGCAGTTCTTC; cdr3_aa: CASSLVVQASQGQFF; cdr3_length: 15; d_call: .; v_call: TRBV7-9; j_call: TRBJ2-1; clone_size: .
cdr3_nt: TGTGCCAGCAGCTCCACTATACAAGAGCGGGGGGGCAATGAGCAGTTCTTC; cdr3_aa: CASSSTIQERGGNEQFF; cdr3_length: 17; d_call: TRBD2; v_call: TRBV7-9; j_call: TRBJ2-1; clone_size: few
cdr3_nt: TGTGCCAGCAGTTACTCAACAGGCAACTATGGCTACACCTTC; cdr3_aa: CASSYSTGNYGYTF; cdr3_length: 14; d_call: .; v_call: TRBV6-5; j_call: TRBJ1-2; clone_size: .
cdr3_nt: TGTGCCTGGAGTCCAGGCGGGACAGGGGGGTCCTCTGGGGCCAACGTCCTGACTTTC; cdr3_aa: CAWSPGGTGGSSGANVLTF; cdr3_length: 19; d_call: TRBD1; v_call: TRBV30; j_call: TRBJ2-6; clone_size: .
cdr3_nt: TGTGCCAGCAGCCCCGGAATGGGGCCAGATACGCAGTATTTT; cdr3_aa: CASSPGMGPDTQYF; cdr3_length: 14; d_call: .; v_call: TRBV7-3; j_call: TRBJ2-3; clone_size: .
cdr3_nt: TGTGCCAGCAGCCCCTCGGTCTTGTCGGGGGGAGGGGAGACCCAGTACTTC; cdr3_aa: CASSPSVLSGGGETQYF; cdr3_length: 17; d_call: TRBD2; v_call: TRBV14; j_call: TRBJ2-5; clone_size: .
cdr3_nt: TGCGCCAGCAGCCAAGAGGCAGGGTGGACTGAAGCTTTCTTT; cdr3_aa: CASSQEAGWTEAFF; cdr3_length: 14; d_call: .; v_call: TRBV4-1; j_call: TRBJ1-1; clone_size: .
cdr3_nt: TGTGCCAGCAGTGAATTAGTTCGGTCCGGGGAGCTGTTTTTT; cdr3_aa: CASSELVRSGELFF; cdr3_length: 14; d_call: .; v_call: TRBV6-4; j_call: TRBJ2-2; clone_size: few
cdr3_nt: TGTGCCAGCACAGGGCCAAACACTGAAGCTTTCTTT; cdr3_aa: CASTGPNTEAFF; cdr3_length: 12; d_call: .; v_call: TRBV6-1; j_call: TRBJ1-1; clone_size: few
cdr3_nt: TGTGCCTGGAGTGTAGGAGGCGAGCAGTACTTC; cdr3_aa: CAWSVGGEQYF; cdr3_length: 11; d_call: .; v_call: TRBV30; j_call: TRBJ2-7; clone_size: .
cdr3_nt: TGTGCCTGGAGTATAGGAAGCGGGGGCAATGAGCAGTTCTTC; cdr3_aa: CAWSIGSGGNEQFF; cdr3_length: 14; d_call: TRBD2; v_call: TRBV30; j_call: TRBJ2-1; clone_size: .
cdr3_nt: TGTGCCAGCAAATTACAGGAGAACACTGAAGCTTTCTTT; cdr3_aa: CASKLQENTEAFF; cdr3_length: 13; d_call: .; v_call: TRBV6-4; j_call: TRBJ1-1; clone_size: .
cdr3_nt: TGCGCCAGCAGCTTTCAAGCGGGGGGCTACAATGAGCAGTTCTTC; cdr3_aa: CASSFQAGGYNEQFF; cdr3_length: 15; d_call: TRBD2; v_call: TRBV5-1; j_call: TRBJ2-1; clone_size: few
cdr3_nt: TGCAGCGTACAGGGTGGCACCGGGGAGCTGTTTTTT; cdr3_aa: CSVQGGTGELFF; cdr3_length: 12; d_call: .; v_call: TRBV29-1; j_call: TRBJ2-2; clone_size: .
cdr3_nt: TGCGCCAGCAGCCCGCCTCGGACAGGGGGAATTGGAGCCGGGGAGCTGTTTTTT; cdr3_aa: CASSPPRTGGIGAGELFF; cdr3_length: 18; d_call: TRBD1; v_call: TRBV5-1; j_call: TRBJ2-2; clone_size: .
cdr3_nt: TGTGCCAGCAGCGTAGGCGGCAGCGGGCAAGAGACCCAGTACTTC; cdr3_aa: CASSVGGSGQETQYF; cdr3_length: 15; d_call: .; v_call: TRBV9; j_call: TRBJ2-5; clone_size: .
cdr3_nt: TGCGCCAGCAGCGCCCATGAGAATGAGCAGTTCTTC; cdr3_aa: CASSAHENEQFF; cdr3_length: 12; d_call: .; v_call: TRBV4-1; j_call: TRBJ2-1; clone_size: .
cdr3_nt: TGTGCCAGCAGCCGGGGACAGGGGGCGTCGAACACCGGGGAGCTGTTTTTT; cdr3_aa: CASSRGQGASNTGELFF; cdr3_length: 17; d_call: TRBD1; v_call: TRBV5-4; j_call: TRBJ2-2; clone_size: .
cdr3_nt: TGTGCCAGCAGCTTCACCGGGACAGATGTCCGTGGCTACACCTTC; cdr3_aa: CASSFTGTDVRGYTF; cdr3_length: 15; d_call: TRBD1; v_call: TRBV11-2; j_call: TRBJ1-2; clone_size: .
cdr3_nt: TGTGCCAGCACAACCGGGGGAAAGGGCTACACCTTC; cdr3_aa: CASTTGGKGYTF; cdr3_length: 12; d_call: .; v_call: TRBV28; j_call: TRBJ1-2; clone_size: .
cdr3_nt: TGTGCCAGCAGCTTAAACATGATAAGGGGGAGCGCCGGGGAGCTGTTTTTT; cdr3_aa: CASSLNMIRGSAGELFF; cdr3_length: 17; d_call: .; v_call: TRBV7-2; j_call: TRBJ2-2; clone_size: .
cdr3_nt: TGTGCCAGCAGTTTTACAGGGGCTATTGACAATGAGCAGTTCTTC; cdr3_aa: CASSFTGAIDNEQFF; cdr3_length: 15; d_call: TRBD1; v_call: TRBV28; j_call: TRBJ2-1; clone_size: .
cdr3_nt: TGTGCCAGCACACCCGGGACTAGGGGGGAGACCCAGTACTTC; cdr3_aa: CASTPGTRGETQYF; cdr3_length: 14; d_call: TRBD2; v_call: TRBV11-3; j_call: TRBJ2-5; clone_size: few
cdr3_nt: TGTGCCAGCAGTTACGTAGCGGGGGGAAGCACAGATACGCAGTATTTT; cdr3_aa: CASSYVAGGSTDTQYF; cdr3_length: 16; d_call: TRBD2; v_call: TRBV6-5; j_call: TRBJ2-3; clone_size: .
cdr3_nt: TGTGCCAGCAGTGCGAACCGGGGCGAGCAGTACTTC; cdr3_aa: CASSANRGEQYF; cdr3_length: 12; d_call: .; v_call: TRBV2; j_call: TRBJ2-7; clone_size: .
cdr3_nt: TGTGCCAGCAGTCTCCTACAGGATGGCTACACCTTC; cdr3_aa: CASSLLQDGYTF; cdr3_length: 12; d_call: .; v_call: TRBV28; j_call: TRBJ1-2; clone_size: .
cdr3_nt: TGTGCCTGGGGGGACAGGGCCTATAATTCACCCCTCCACTTT; cdr3_aa: CAWGDRAYNSPLHF; cdr3_length: 14; d_call: TRBD1; v_call: TRBV30; j_call: TRBJ1-6; clone_size: .
cdr3_nt: TGTGCCAGCGCGGTGGACACCAACTACGGGGAGCAGTTCTTC; cdr3_aa: CASAVDTNYGEQFF; cdr3_length: 14; d_call: .; v_call: TRBV6-4; j_call: TRBJ2-1; clone_size: few